These 4 T cell receptor beta chains originate from one sample sequenced in a study of cytomegalovirus exposure and HLA in healthy donors. The PCR made use of 60 Vbeta and 13 Jbeta primers. Data came from immunoSEQ multiplex PCR; TCRdb stores just in-frame clones and leaves some out. The sample includes about 140,000 clones. The sequenced material came from PBMCs. The origin of the receptors is a male donor in good health and CMV-seronegative.

V usage is TRBV19 and J usage is TRBJ2-5; 9 nucleotides match TRBD1. Trimming took 7 bases from V and 1 from J; bases not matched to a gene: 7. Germline-derived CDR1 and CDR2 are LNHDA and SQIVND (reference sequence). This CDR3 spans 15 amino acids. CDR3 protein: CASTSTGQGQETQYF. CDR3 coding DNA: TGTGCCAGTACCAGTACGGGACAGGGCCAAGAGACCCAGTACTTC.

The chain is built from TRBV29-1 and TRBJ1-5; 7 bases agree with TRBD1. CDR1 and CDR2 from the germline V gene are SQVTM and ANQGSEA. Losses at the gene ends were 3 bases for V and 4 bases for J; bases not matched to a gene: 15. CDR3 length: 17 residues. In DNA, the CDR3 is TGCAGCGTTGATCACATAAAAAGACAGGGTAAGAATCAGCCCCAGCATTTT. Amino acids: CSVDHIKRQGKNQPQHF.

This chain joins TRBV11-2 and TRBJ2-2; TRBD2 agrees at 13 bases. Germline V CDR1 and CDR2: SGHAT, FQNNGV. The CDR3 has 19 amino acids. With V trimmed by 5 bases and J by 6 bases, 15 bases remained unmatched. CDR3 sequence: CASSPGTSGVVMKPGELFF. CDR3 bases: TGTGCCAGCAGCCCAGGGACTAGCGGGGTCGTTATGAAACCCGGGGAGCTGTTTTTT. The entire variable domain, with the rest obtained from reference TRBV11-2 and TRBJ2-2, is as follows: EAGVAQSPRYKIIEKRQSVAFWCNPISGHATLYWYQQILGQGPKLLIQFQNNGVVDDSQLPKDRFSAERLKGVDSTLKIQPAKLEDSAVYLCASSPGTSGVVMKPGELFFGEGSRLTVL.

V gene TRBV19 combines with J gene TRBJ2-7; 8 bases fit TRBD1. J lost 9 bases, V lost 3 bases, and 7 bases had no gene match. Germline V gene sequence: CDR1 LNHDA, CDR2 SQIVND (reference sequence). The CDR3 covers 13 residues. This CDR3 reads CASSMGQGASQYF. For the CDR3, the DNA is TGTGCCAGTAGTATGGGGCAGGGGGCTTCGCAGTACTTC.